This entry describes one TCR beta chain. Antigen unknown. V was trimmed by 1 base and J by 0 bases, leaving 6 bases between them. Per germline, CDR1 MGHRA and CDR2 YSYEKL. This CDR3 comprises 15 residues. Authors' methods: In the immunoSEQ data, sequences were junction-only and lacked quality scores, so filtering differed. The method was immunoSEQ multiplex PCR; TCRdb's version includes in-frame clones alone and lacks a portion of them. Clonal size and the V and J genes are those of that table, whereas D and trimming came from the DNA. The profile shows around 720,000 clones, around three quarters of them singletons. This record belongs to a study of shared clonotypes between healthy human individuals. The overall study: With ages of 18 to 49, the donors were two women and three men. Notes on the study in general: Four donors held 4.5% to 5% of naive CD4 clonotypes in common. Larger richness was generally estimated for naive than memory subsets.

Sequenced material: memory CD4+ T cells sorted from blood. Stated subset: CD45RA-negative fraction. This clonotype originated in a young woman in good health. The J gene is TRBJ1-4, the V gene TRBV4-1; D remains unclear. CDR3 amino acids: CASSQGSATNEKLFF. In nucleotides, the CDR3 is TGCGCCAGCAGCCAAGGCAGCGCAACTAATGAAAAACTGTTTTTT.